A single sample gave rise to the 2 T cell receptor beta chains below, sequenced in a study of T cell responses to AZD1222 COVID-19 vaccine. Libraries were prepared by immunoSEQ multiplex PCR; TCRdb keeps only in-frame clonotypes and omits some of them. The sample includes 170,000 or so clones, 85% to 95% of them seen just once. The sample in question was peripheral blood, obtained 28 days after the second dose of the MenACWY control vaccine. These receptors were collected from an adult who received the MenACWY meningococcal vaccine as a control.

The rearrangement links TRBV7-9 to TRBJ2-5, with TRBD1 matching over 8 bases. CDR3 size: 15 residues. J gave up 3 bases and V 5 bases, and 8 bases lay outside the gene matches. Germline lookup yields CDR1 SEHNR and CDR2 FQNEAQ (reference sequence). CDR3 residues: CASSTAGTGEETQYF. In nucleotides, the CDR3 is TGTGCCAGCAGCACTGCCGGGACAGGAGAAGAGACCCAGTACTTC. Drawing the rest from reference TRBV7-9 and TRBJ2-5, the complete variable domain is DTGVSQNPRHKITKRGQNVTFRCDPISEHNRLYWYRQTLGQGPEFLTYFQNEAQLEKSRLLSDRFSAERPKGSFSTLEIQRTEQGDSAMYLCASSTAGTGEETQYFGPGTRLLVL.

The chain combines TRBV15 with TRBJ1-2; D is ambiguous. The V and J ends lost 1 base and 0 bases respectively, with 18 bases between them. Germline-derived CDR1 and CDR2 are LNHNV and YYDKDF (reference sequence). The length of the CDR3 is 18 residues. The CDR3, as DNA: TGTGCCACCAGCAGAGCCTCGAGCCCCTGGGTAGCTAACTATGGCTACACCTTC. Protein sequence: CATSRASSPWVANYGYTF.